These T cell receptor beta chains were read from a single sample in a study of neoadjuvant nivolumab and ipilimumab in lung cancer. Using immunoSEQ multiplex PCR, the repertoire was profiled, and TCRdb retains in-frame clones only, with some absent. The table lists 30,000 or so clones, nearly 85% of them singletons, with around 5.1% in the top ten. The source material was tumor tissue, sampled after neoadjuvant nivolumab, alone or with ipilimumab, at or shortly before surgery. The source is an adult with non-small cell lung cancer. Each CDR3 is given with its conserved first and last residue. D genes are given only for firm matches. The size of a clone is reported for some rows only, either as once, few or many, or as a class for expanded clones.

size,D,J,V,DNA,CDR3
few,-,TRBJ1-4,TRBV29-1,TGCAGCGTTGAAGATCCCCAGGTGGGGAGGGAAAAACTGTTTTTT,CSVEDPQVGREKLFF
-,-,TRBJ1-3,TRBV30,TGTGCCTGGAGTATAGGGGGAAGAGGAAACACCATATATTTT,CAWSIGGRGNTIYF
-,TRBD1,TRBJ1-1,TRBV28,TGTGCCAGCAGTTCACGGACAGGGAGTAAAGCTTTCTTT,CASSSRTGSKAFF
-,-,TRBJ2-2,TRBV2,TGTGCCAGCAGTGAGGTCACGACATATTTCGCGAACACCGGGGAGCTGTTTTTT,CASSEVTTYFANTGELFF
-,-,TRBJ2-1,TRBV7-9,TGTGCCAGCGGAAGGGGGGCCGGGGCCAATGAGCAGTTCTTC,CASGRGAGANEQFF
-,-,TRBJ1-5,TRBV19,TGTGCCAGTAGTATAGCAGATAATCAGCCCCAGCATTTT,CASSIADNQPQHF
-,TRBD1,TRBJ2-7,TRBV14,TGTGCCAGCAGCCCCGGGGACAGGGGGTACGAGCAGTACTTC,CASSPGDRGYEQYF
-,-,TRBJ2-7,TRBV27,TGTGCCAGCAGTTTATTGCGAGGGAATATCAAGGAGCAGTACTTC,CASSLLRGNIKEQYF
few,TRBD1,TRBJ2-1,TRBV6-6,TGTGCCAGCCTAATTTACAGGGGGACCATAAACAATGAGCAGTTCTTC,CASLIYRGTINNEQFF
once,TRBD1,TRBJ1-1,TRBV5-1,TGCGCCAGCAGCTTGGGACAGGGGGCATACGCTGAAGCTTTCTTT,CASSLGQGAYAEAFF
-,-,TRBJ1-3,TRBV19,TGTGCCAGTGCGGACCATAGTGCTGGAAACACCATATATTTT,CASADHSAGNTIYF
-,-,TRBJ1-2,TRBV30,TGTGCCTGGCGGGGGGAAGGGCTTATTGGCTACACCTTC,CAWRGEGLIGYTF
-,-,TRBJ1-5,TRBV2,TGTGCCAGCAGTGAAGGTCAGGGTGAACAGCCCCAGCATTTT,CASSEGQGEQPQHF
-,-,TRBJ2-7,TRBV6-1,TGTGCCAGCAGTGAGGGCCCGGCACCGACTTACGAGCAGTACTTC,CASSEGPAPTYEQYF
-,-,TRBJ1-5,TRBV29-1,TGCAGCGTCGGGGGAAATCAGCCCCAGCATTTT,CSVGGNQPQHF
once,-,TRBJ2-7,TRBV7-2,TGTGCCAGCAGGGACCTTTTCTCCTACGAGCAGTACTTC,CASRDLFSYEQYF
-,-,TRBJ2-7,TRBV21-1,TGTGCCAGCAGCGGGAGCATTCAGCTCGAGCAGTACTTC,CASSGSIQLEQYF
-,TRBD1,TRBJ1-2,TRBV5-1,TGCGCCAGCAGCGGGGGACAGGGATTTGGCTACACCTTC,CASSGGQGFGYTF
-,-,TRBJ1-2,TRBV15,TGTGCCACCAGCGGAGGGGGGCAGGGGATAACCTATGGCTACACCTTC,CATSGGGQGITYGYTF
-,-,TRBJ1-6,TRBV18,TGTGCCAGCTCCCTAAACCGGGGGTCTCAGGATTCACCCCTCCACTTT,CASSLNRGSQDSPLHF
few,TRBD1,TRBJ2-2,TRBV9,TGTGCCAGCAGCGTCGCCGGGACAGGAGGCCTTACGGAGCTGTTTTTT,CASSVAGTGGLTELFF
-,-,TRBJ1-4,TRBV2,TGTGCCAGCAGTCTAAATTCTCCAATGGCTGGAAAACTGTTTTTT,CASSLNSPMAGKLFF
-,-,TRBJ2-1,TRBV9,TGTGCCAGCAGCCCCGTAGGGATGGCTAGCATTAATGAGCAGTTCTTC,CASSPVGMASINEQFF
-,TRBD1,TRBJ2-7,TRBV28,TGTGCCAGCAGTTTGACCCAGTGGGGGACAGGAACCTACGAGCAGTACTTC,CASSLTQWGTGTYEQYF
-,-,TRBJ2-1,TRBV18,TGTGCCAGCTCGTCGGGGGTCGGTTATAATGAGCAGTTCTTC,CASSSGVGYNEQFF
few,-,TRBJ2-5,TRBV29-1,TGCAGCGTCGCCGACGGGGATGGGGAGACCCAGTACTTC,CSVADGDGETQYF
-,TRBD1,TRBJ2-2,TRBV9,TGTGCCAGCAGCGTAGCTACGACAGGGTCCGGGGAGCTGTTTTTT,CASSVATTGSGELFF
-,TRBD2,TRBJ2-5,TRBV7-9,TGTGCCAGCAGCCCGCCGGGGGGCCAAGAGACCCAGTACTTC,CASSPPGGQETQYF
-,TRBD1,TRBJ2-7,TRBV7-9,TGTGCCAGCAGCTCAATCGTCGACAGGGCGCACGAGCAGTACTTC,CASSSIVDRAHEQYF
-,TRBD1,TRBJ2-7,TRBV30,TGTGCCTTGGCTATCGGGACAGGGTACTACGAGCAGTACTTC,CALAIGTGYYEQYF
-,TRBD1,TRBJ1-2,TRBV18,TGTGCCAGCTCACCTACCGTACGACAGGGAGGGGAAAGTGGCTACACCTTC,CASSPTVRQGGESGYTF
few,TRBD2,TRBJ2-1,TRBV7-2,TGTGCCAGCACTCGACTAGCGGGACTCTCCTACAATGAGCAGTTCTTC,CASTRLAGLSYNEQFF
few,-,TRBJ2-2,TRBV7-3,TGTGCCAGCAGCCCGACAGGGAACACCGGGGAGCTGTTTTTT,CASSPTGNTGELFF